The 7 T cell receptor beta chains below come from one sample, sequenced in a study of control samples from healthy donors and cancer patients. Repertoires were generated with immunoSEQ multiplex PCR, while TCRdb's copy carries only in-frame clones and drops some. The sample records about 140,000 clones, 94% being singletons. The material sequenced was blood. The receptors come from a man aged 35 to 55 in good health.

The sample holds a few counts of this clone. The chain has TRBV11-2 and TRBJ1-2; D gene uncertain. V was pared by 4 bases and J by 7 bases, with 10 bases between. The germline V gene has CDR1 SGHAT and CDR2 FQNNGV. This CDR3 comprises 12 residues. The CDR3 sequence: CASSSKTGGYTF. CDR3 bases: TGTGCCAGCAGCTCCAAGACCGGTGGCTACACCTTC.

CDR3 coding DNA: TGTGCCAGCAGGCCAGGGGGCTACACTGAAGCTTTCTTT. Translated, it gives CASRPGGYTEAFF. V gene TRBV12-3 or TRBV12-4 combines with J gene TRBJ1-1; 8 bases agree with TRBD1. V was pared by 6 bases and J by 3 bases, with 3 bases of the junction left unmatched. CDR3 length equals 13 residues.

The chain is built from TRBV9 and TRBJ2-1, with 7 nucleotides matching TRBD2. Germline loops: CDR1 SGDLS, CDR2 YYNGEE. CDR3 length equals 21 residues. Trimming took 4 bases from V and 7 from J; bases not matched to a gene: 29. CDR3 amino acids: CASSPRPGLVPFWVAFNEQFF. CDR3 DNA sequence: TGTGCCAGCAGCCCCCGCCCCGGACTAGTTCCGTTTTGGGTTGCGTTTAATGAGCAGTTCTTC.

The V gene is TRBV2, the J gene TRBJ1-2; D gene uncertain. This CDR3 is 14 amino acids long. Per germline, CDR1 SNHLY and CDR2 FYNNEI. V lost 0 bases, J lost 8 bases, and 13 bases lay in between. CDR3 bases: TGTGCCAGCAGTGAAGCGGTGGGCAGCGGGGGCTACACCTTC. It translates to CASSEAVGSGGYTF.

The V call is TRBV9, the J call TRBJ2-5; perhaps D is TRBD1 or TRBD2 (5 bases each). Germline CDR1 SGDLS, CDR2 YYNGEE. The CDR3 is 15 residues long. The V end was cut by 2 bases, the J end by 2 bases, with 13 bases between. The DNA of the CDR3 is TGTGCCAGCAGCGTCTCCGGGACGGCTCAAGAGACCCAGTACTTC. Amino acid sequence: CASSVSGTAQETQYF.

For the CDR3, the DNA is TGTGCCAGCAGTTATGTCGGAGACCGTAGCTACACCTTC. It is translated as CASSYVGDRSYTF. The genes are TRBV6-5 and TRBJ1-2; D remains unclear. Trimming pared 3 bases from V and 9 bases from J, leaving 14 bases between. This CDR3 spans 13 amino acids. Germline lookup yields CDR1 MNHEY and CDR2 SVGAGI.

The J gene is TRBJ2-2, the V gene TRBV2; D remains ambiguous. The germline CDR1 and CDR2 sequences are SNHLY and FYNNEI. Trimming cost V 7 bases and J 1 base, with 10 bases left between them. The CDR3 length is 14 residues. This CDR3 reads CASNSLGNTGELFF. The CDR3 DNA reads TGTGCCAGCAATAGCCTGGGGAACACCGGGGAGCTGTTTTTT.